This TCR beta chain emerged from a study of Graves' ophthalmopathy and Graves' hyperthyroidism. General study results and limits: With a specificity of roughly 72% and a sensitivity of 70.59%, the model predicted ophthalmopathy progression.

Hyperthyroidism was new, under 2 months, in patients aged 18 to 65. Germline V CDR1 and CDR2: SGHKS, YYEKEE (reference sequence). The ends were cut back, 1 base at V and 7 bases at J, with 12 bases in the middle. The CDR3 length is 15 residues. As concerns this clonotype: Its antigen is undetermined.

RNA served as the template for amplifying TCR beta CDR3 regions. Investigators did first-round RT-PCR with HTBI primers, then second-round multiplex PCR. TCRdb re-derived calls from the multiplex PCR reads in MiXCR, one entry per CDR3 protein. Of around 1.1 million distinct CDR3 sequences detected, 35% to 40% appear once; the ten largest clones hold roughly 11%. Material: peripheral blood or thyroid tissue (not recorded which). This chain uses TRBV5-5 with TRBJ1-6; possibly TRBD1 for D (6 bases). The TCR was taken from an adult man with Graves' hyperthyroidism. The CDR3 sequence is CASSLQQGKNSPLHF. The CDR3, as DNA: TGTGCCAGCAGCTTGCAACAGGGTAAAAATTCACCCCTCCACTTT. Complete variable domain (other parts from reference TRBV5-5 and TRBJ1-6): DAGVTQSPTHLIKTRGQQVTLRCSPISGHKSVSWYQQVLGQGPQFIFQYYEKEERGRGNFPDRFSARQFPNYSSELNVNALLLGDSALYLCASSLQQGKNSPLHFGNGTRLTVT.